These 28 T cell receptor beta chains came from one sample sequenced in a study of blood T cell repertoires in COVID-19. The data were produced by immunoSEQ multiplex PCR, yet TCRdb's version contains in-frame clones alone and is incomplete. The sample yields fewer than 200,000 clones, roughly 85% seen once. Material for sequencing was peripheral blood. These receptors were obtained from a man aged 60 to 69 with active or convalescent COVID-19.

The table lists this clone with a count of one. The genes are TRBV5-4 and TRBJ2-7; 7 bases line up with TRBD1. J gave up 0 bases and V 4 bases, and 4 bases lay outside the gene matches. The germline gives CDR1 SGHNT, CDR2 YYREEE (reference sequence). This CDR3 contains 14 residues. This CDR3 reads CASSADRSSYEQYF. The CDR3 DNA is TGTGCCAGCAGCGCGGACAGGAGCTCCTACGAGCAGTACTTC. The variable domain in full, with the rest retrieved from reference TRBV5-4 and TRBJ2-7, is ETGVTQSPTHLIKTRGQQVTLRCSSQSGHNTVSWYQQALGQGPQFIFQYYREEENGRGNFPPRFSGLQFPNYSSELNVNALELDDSALYLCASSADRSSYEQYFGPGTRLTVT.

The chain is built from TRBV27 and TRBJ1-4, with a tentative D call TRBD1 (6 bases). This CDR3 has 14 amino acids. The germline V gene encodes CDR1 MNHEY and CDR2 SMNVEV (reference sequence). V gave up 5 bases and J gave up 8 bases, with 15 bases separating them. CDR3 coding DNA: TGTGCCAGCAGTCCAGGGGAGTCAAGAGAAAAACTGTTTTTT. The encoded protein is CASSPGESREKLFF.

The V call is TRBV5-1, the J call TRBJ1-1, with a possible D match to TRBD1 (5 bases). This CDR3 is 14 amino acids long. The V end lost 0 bases, the J end lost 3 bases, and 9 bases lay between the germline ends. Germline V gene lookup returns CDR1 SGHRS and CDR2 YFSETQ. The CDR3: CASSLAGLHTEAFF. DNA of the CDR3: TGCGCCAGCAGCTTGGCGGGACTCCACACTGAAGCTTTCTTT.

This clone was observed a single time. The chain employs TRBV27 and TRBJ1-6; a possible D gene is TRBD1 (5 bases). There are 13 residues in the CDR3. Looked up from germline, CDR1 is MNHEY and CDR2 is SMNVEV (reference sequence). V was clipped by 5 bases and J by 9 bases, with 11 bases between them. DNA for the CDR3: TGTGCCAGCAGTAGCGGGGGGAGTTCACCCCTCCACTTT. Translating it yields CASSSGGSSPLHF.

This clone appeared once. The genes are TRBV5-1 and TRBJ1-3; TRBD1 matches at 12 bases. The germline V gene has CDR1 SGHRS and CDR2 YFSETQ. The trim removed 3 bases at V and 3 bases at J, leaving 4 bases unmatched. The CDR3 has 16 amino acids. The CDR3 nucleotides are TGCGCCAGCAGCTCGGGACAGGGGGCAGTTGGAAACACCATATATTTT. This encodes CASSSGQGAVGNTIYF.

The table lists this clone with a count of one. The chain recombines TRBV19 with TRBJ2-6; possible D gene TRBD1, 6 bases. Trimming cost V 3 bases and J 2 bases, with 14 bases left between them. The CDR3 runs to 17 residues. Germline-derived CDR1 and CDR2 are LNHDA and SQIVND (reference sequence). The CDR3 is CASSMGRGAAGANVLTF. Here the CDR3 DNA reads TGTGCCAGTAGTATGGGCAGGGGCGCCGCTGGGGCCAACGTCCTGACTTTC.

The chain joins TRBV6-5 to TRBJ2-1; 8 bases fit TRBD2. V was pared by 6 bases and J by 4 bases, with 8 bases of the junction left unmatched. Germline V gene data show CDR1 as MNHEY and CDR2 as SVGAGI. This CDR3 is built from 15 residues. The CDR3 is CASSSTGGVYNEQFF. CDR3 nucleotide sequence: TGTGCCAGCAGCTCAACCGGGGGGGTATACAATGAGCAGTTCTTC.

This clone was observed once. The chain has TRBV11-3 and TRBJ2-2, with 13 bases fitting TRBD2. V lost 6 bases to trimming and J lost 0 bases; unmatched junction nucleotides: 7. This CDR3 spans 18 amino acids. The V gene's germline CDR1 is SGHNT and CDR2 YENEEA. The CDR3 DNA sequence: TGTGCCAGCAGTTTTCGGGGACTAGCGGGGCCGAACACCGGGGAGCTGTTTTTT. This encodes CASSFRGLAGPNTGELFF.

The gene calls are TRBV11-2 and TRBJ2-5, with D perhaps matching TRBD2 (7 bases). The CDR3 is 13 amino acids. Germline values: CDR1 SGHAT, CDR2 FQNNGV. Trimming cost V 5 bases and J 7 bases, with 14 bases left between them. The CDR3 loop is CASSPEGGRTQYF. CDR3 DNA sequence: TGTGCCAGCAGCCCTGAGGGGGGGCGGACCCAGTACTTC.

V gene TRBV29-1 combines with J gene TRBJ2-1, with D perhaps TRBD2 (6 bases). CDR3 size: 12 residues. The germline V gene encodes CDR1 SQVTM and CDR2 ANQGSEA. V was clipped by 4 bases and J by 6 bases, with 10 bases between them. This CDR3 reads CSVASDGNEQFF. Here the CDR3 DNA reads TGCAGCGTTGCTAGCGACGGCAATGAGCAGTTCTTC.

The sample holds a few counts of this clone. This chain's CDR3 is CASSLDSNYGYTF. For the CDR3, the DNA is TGTGCCAGCAGCTTGGACAGTAACTATGGCTACACCTTC. The chain combines TRBV11-2 with TRBJ1-2; weak D call: TRBD1 (6 bases). CDR1 is SGHAT and CDR2 is FQNNGV in the germline V gene. The germline V and J ends were trimmed by 3 bases and 1 base, with 6 bases remaining between them. The CDR3 runs 13 residues.

The rearrangement links TRBV7-2 to TRBJ2-7, with 7 bases fitting TRBD2. From germline, CDR1 is SGHTA and CDR2 FQGNSA. V dropped 4 bases and J dropped 2; count of bases not matched to a gene: 11. This CDR3 has 16 residues. The CDR3 bases are TGTGCCAGCAGCTGGCTGATGGGGGGGAGGCCCTACGAGCAGTACTTC. Protein sequence: CASSWLMGGRPYEQYF.

The chain is built from TRBV7-9 and TRBJ1-2, with 7 bases that match TRBD1. The CDR3 covers 14 residues. V gave up 5 bases and J gave up 3 bases; unmatched junction bases: 6. Germline CDR1 reads SEHNR; CDR2 reads FQNEAQ (reference sequence). CDR3 nucleotide sequence: TGTGCCAGCAGCACGACAGGGACCTACTATGGCTACACCTTC. Residues: CASSTTGTYYGYTF.

This chain links TRBV4-1 with TRBJ2-7; TRBD2 matches 13 bases. This CDR3 has 15 amino acids. CDR1 and CDR2 from the germline V gene are MGHRA and YSYEKL. Trimming cost V 4 bases and J 2 bases; bases outside gene matches: 2. The CDR3 bases are TGCGCCAGCAGCCGCGGGACTAGCGGGGCCTACGAGCAGTACTTC. Translating gives CASSRGTSGAYEQYF.

The gene calls are TRBV24-1 and TRBJ1-1; 7 bases line up with TRBD1. CDR1 and CDR2 (germline): KGHDR, SFDVKD. The CDR3 has 13 residues. V shed 6 bases, J shed 1 base, and the junction held 1 base outside the gene matches. DNA of the CDR3: TGTGCCACCAGTAGACAGGGGAACACTGAAGCTTTCTTT. Translated: CATSRQGNTEAFF.

CDR3 DNA sequence: TGTGCCAGCAGCATGGGCCCTTCTCAGCAGTTCTTC. As protein: CASSMGPSQQFF. The rearrangement joins TRBV12-3 or TRBV12-4 to TRBJ2-1; no clear D gene. Trimming removed 6 bases from V and 11 bases from J, with 14 bases in between. CDR3 length equals 12 residues.

This clone was seen only once. The rearrangement uses TRBV24-1 and TRBJ2-5; 9 bases map to TRBD1. V gave up 4 bases and J gave up 4 bases; unmatched junction bases: 6. This CDR3 contains 15 residues. Per the germline V gene, CDR1 is KGHDR and CDR2 is SFDVKD. In DNA form, the CDR3 reads TGTGCCACCAGTGACCCGGGGACAGGGCTAGAGACCCAGTACTTC. Its protein is CATSDPGTGLETQYF.

The V and J genes are TRBV19 and TRBJ1-5, with 10 bases that match TRBD1. Germline CDR1 and CDR2: LNHDA and SQIVND (reference sequence). V gave up 6 bases and J gave up 2 bases; unmatched junction bases: 4. This CDR3 has 15 amino acids. The CDR3 loop is CASRGQGVRNQPQHF. DNA of the CDR3: TGTGCCAGTAGAGGACAGGGGGTACGCAATCAGCCCCAGCATTTT.

The chain combines TRBV7-3 with TRBJ2-1, with 13 nucleotides matching TRBD2. The junction had 6 bases not matched to a gene; V was cut back by 5 bases and J by 8 bases. CDR3 length: 15 amino acids. The germline V gene has CDR1 SGHTA and CDR2 FQGTGA. CDR3 region: CASSTTSGGAYEQFF. In DNA form, the CDR3 reads TGTGCCAGCAGCACTACTAGCGGGGGGGCCTATGAGCAGTTCTTC.

This chain joins TRBV14 and TRBJ1-1; D not certain. Germline V gene data show CDR1 as SGHDN and CDR2 as FVKESK. V lost 3 bases to trimming and J lost 1 base, with 12 bases between them. The CDR3 is 15 amino acids. The CDR3 here is CASSHDHRGNTEAFF. The CDR3, as DNA: TGTGCCAGCAGCCACGACCACCGGGGGAACACTGAAGCTTTCTTT.

This CDR3 is CASSYAGTGGYGYTF. DNA for the CDR3: TGTGCCAGCAGTTACGCCGGGACAGGGGGTTATGGCTACACCTTC. The J gene is TRBJ1-2, the V gene TRBV6-5, with 11 bases identical to TRBD1. CDR1 is MNHEY, CDR2 SVGAGI, per germline. This CDR3 comprises 15 residues. With 2 bases clipped from V and 5 bases from J, the junction kept 4 bases outside the gene matches.

The chain combines TRBV5-4 with TRBJ2-1; 7 nucleotides line up with TRBD1. The CDR3 extends over 15 amino acids. V lost 4 bases, J lost 7 bases, and 11 bases stayed unmatched. The germline V gene has CDR1 SGHNT and CDR2 YYREEE (reference sequence). As DNA, the CDR3 is TGTGCCAGCAGCGGACCGGGACAGAAAAGGAATGAGCAGTTCTTC. Encoded protein: CASSGPGQKRNEQFF.

This clone appeared a few times. The chain joins TRBV7-9 to TRBJ1-2; 9 bases are a match to TRBD1. This CDR3 has 14 residues. V was pared by 5 bases and J by 6 bases, with 7 bases of the junction left unmatched. Germline-derived CDR1 and CDR2 are SEHNR and FQNEAQ (reference sequence). The CDR3 DNA sequence: TGTGCCAGCAGCCAAGACAGGGGGAAGAATGGCTACACCTTC. It is translated as CASSQDRGKNGYTF.

This chain links TRBV6-1 with TRBJ2-1; D unresolved. Trimming cost V 2 bases and J 6 bases, with 11 bases left between them. This CDR3 has 14 amino acids. The germline gives CDR1 MNHNS, CDR2 SASEGT. The CDR3 spells CASSEIDWSNEQFF. The CDR3 DNA sequence: TGTGCCAGCAGTGAAATTGACTGGAGCAATGAGCAGTTCTTC.

This clone was recorded only once. The rearrangement links TRBV18 to TRBJ2-1; D unresolved. CDR3 size: 16 residues. Germline V gives CDR1 KGHSH, CDR2 LQKENI. Trimming left V 0 bases short and J 0 bases short, with 9 bases between. CDR3 region: CASSPPGEISYNEQFF. For the CDR3, the DNA is TGTGCCAGCTCACCACCGGGCGAGATCTCCTACAATGAGCAGTTCTTC.

The chain couples TRBV29-1 to TRBJ1-2, with a weak D call TRBD1 (6 bases). Germline CDR1 is SQVTM and CDR2 is ANQGSEA. The CDR3 is 13 amino acids. V gave up 1 base and J gave up 6 bases, with 12 bases separating them. The CDR3: CSVEGGQGHGYTF. The DNA of the CDR3 is TGCAGCGTTGAAGGGGGCCAGGGGCATGGCTACACCTTC.

The V call is TRBV19, the J call TRBJ1-2; 8 nucleotides line up with TRBD1. The length of the CDR3 is 15 residues. Trimming at V came to 2 bases and at J to 2 bases, leaving 4 bases not matched to a gene. Germline CDR1 is LNHDA and CDR2 is SQIVND (reference sequence). In DNA, the CDR3 is TGTGCCAGTAGTATACCAGGGGGCGGAAACTATGGCTACACCTTC. Translation: CASSIPGGGNYGYTF. Full variable domain (remainder filled in from reference TRBV19 and TRBJ1-2): DGGITQSPKYLFRKEGQNVTLSCEQNLNHDAMYWYRQDPGQGLRLIYYSQIVNDFQKGDIAEGYSVSREKKESFPLTVTSAQKNPTAFYLCASSIPGGGNYGYTFGSGTRLTVV.

V usage is TRBV2 and J usage is TRBJ1-6, with a weak D call TRBD1 (6 bases). Germline loops: CDR1 SNHLY, CDR2 FYNNEI. Trimming stripped 3 bases from V and 6 bases from J, with 9 bases between. This CDR3 contains 14 residues. CDR3 DNA: TGTGCCAGCAGTGAGCAGGGGACTAATTCACCCCTCCACTTT. This gives the protein CASSEQGTNSPLHF. The variable domain in full, with the rest retrieved from reference TRBV2 and TRBJ1-6, is EPEVTQTPSHQVTQMGQEVILRCVPISNHLYFYWYRQILGQKVEFLVSFYNNEISEKSEIFDDQFSVERPDGSNFTLKIRSTKLEDSAMYFCASSEQGTNSPLHFGNGTRLTVT.